This T cell receptor beta chain was sequenced for a study of radiation and T cells in renal cell carcinoma (dated by TCRdb to 2018 to 2021). Study-level background: In total, 53 samples, comprising some 25 tumors and approximately 27 peripheral blood samples, were subjected to TCR beta sequencing. In the 40 to 60 samples combined, some 4,000,000 unique CDR3 nucleotide sequences were found, encoding about 3 million unique CDR3 amino acid sequences. The last blood draw happened 4 weeks after radiation, timed to coincide with nephrectomy.

Note on this clone: Which antigen it targets is not known. No much larger clonotype is one base removed from it; base qualities were not supplied.

CDR1 and CDR2 were assigned from the germline V gene as SGHTA and FQGNSA. The CDR3 goes from the cysteine to the phenylalanine over 14 residues. Kept here is only the CDR3 DNA, which spans 42 bases and is read in frame from base 1. V is cut back by 5 bases and J by 2 bases, with 4 bases in the junction unmatched. The investigation overall reported the following: Tracking of blood repertoire dynamics stopped at about 4 weeks after treatment, with no follow-up past that point. In blood, the top tumor clonotypes increased between baseline and 2 weeks post-radiation and then shrank by 4 weeks, which suggests that tumor-resident clones expanded only transiently. No pretreatment tumor biopsies were available, so the baseline intratumoral presence of clonotypes could not be determined. Because the trial had a single-armed design, the trial could not examine how radiation dose or scheduling affected the TCR repertoire.

In light of the paper, this sample's time point label describes: blood 4 weeks post-SBRT, at nephrectomy. The treatment or condition label here, explained by the study, means: 15 Gy SBRT to primary tumor, nephrectomy 4 weeks later. Samples came from a clinical trial, in which primary renal cell carcinomas received 15 Gy stereotactic body radiation therapy followed by nephrectomy 4 weeks later. Serial peripheral blood from radiation-treated patients was sampled at baseline, 2 weeks and 4 weeks after SBRT to track tumor-enriched clonotypes. All patients had renal cell carcinoma with clear cell pathology. The QIAamp DNA Blood Mini Kit (Qiagen) was used to prepare genomic DNA for TCR sequencing. Only samples passing all quality control checks were included in the analyses. TCR beta libraries were generated from genomic DNA with the immunoSEQ kit, following the manufacturer's recommendations. To prepare libraries, a first multiplex PCR with proprietary primers was run, followed by a second PCR that added unique barcodes, and a bead cleanup was done after each round. A kit-provided positive control reaction and a negative control reaction were included in every sample batch. The final libraries were assessed on an Agilent 4200 TapeStation D1000 ScreenTape, pooled by volume, and quantified by qPCR. An Illumina NextSeq500 fitted with a MidOutput 150-cycle cartridge performed the sequencing, running 156 Read1 cycles and 15 Index1 cycles with the kit's custom primers. The pooled library was loaded at 1.0 pM, and approximately 19% PhiX control was spiked in. The authors' analysis ran thus. The vendor-processed data were analyzed in R, and a clonotype was defined as all T cells that share the same CDR3 nucleotide sequence. For clone abundance analyses, frequencies were normalized to the 10,000 most abundant clones in each sample. Public T cell clones, averaging fewer than five per sample, were removed before analysis. Tumor-enriched clonotypes and baseline blood-enriched clonotypes were defined as those with an abundance difference of at least 32-fold between compartments. Clonotypes expanded or contracted between blood time points were identified with a beta-binomial differential abundance model. Tumor-blood repertoire similarity was measured with the Baroni-Urbani and Buser coefficient, and groups were compared using two-tailed Wilcoxon tests in R. Here the immuneACCESS table is served through TCRdb, limited to in-frame sequences with V and J called. Missing clones are a known gap in these copies; in checked studies unresolved V genes cover under half, and the rest lacks a known reason. V and J calls and clone size are as listed in that table; D and trimming were resolved from the DNA. For this sample there are around 64,000 clones; about three quarters appear just once. Clones ranked in the top ten supply about 6.3% of the sample.

Recombination linked TRBV7-2 to TRBJ2-3; 7 central nucleotides agree with TRBD2. This receptor was identified in a man in his fifties or sixties with renal cell carcinoma. Sequencing was performed on blood, taken from a patient whose treatment included radiotherapy and nephrectomy. The CDR3: CASSPGDYTDTQYF. The nucleotides are TGTGCCAGCAGCCCTGGGGACTACACAGATACGCAGTATTTT.